Listed here are 13 T cell receptor beta chains from one sample, sequenced in a study of OX40 agonist ivuxolimab in advanced cancers. Generated by immunoSEQ multiplex PCR, the TCRdb table keeps only in-frame clones and is missing some. The sample holds about 19,000 clones, 90% seen once. The specimen was CD4+ or CD8+ T cells sorted from blood, collected in a trial of the OX40 agonist ivuxolimab. The receptors were sampled from an adult with an advanced solid tumor such as melanoma, head and neck, liver or kidney cancer.

The chain uses TRBV9 and TRBJ1-4; D unclear. The germline V and J ends were trimmed by 3 bases and 8 bases, with 11 bases remaining between them. The CDR3 length is 13 residues. Germline V CDR1 and CDR2: SGDLS, YYNGEE. CDR3 in amino acids: CASSDRSDEKLFF. The DNA of the CDR3 is TGTGCCAGCAGCGATCGGTCGGACGAAAAACTGTTTTTT. The entire variable domain, with the rest obtained from reference TRBV9 and TRBJ1-4, is as follows: DSGVTQTPKHLITATGQRVTLRCSPRSGDLSVYWYQQSLDQGLQFLIQYYNGEERAKGNILERFSAQQFPDLHSELNLSSLELGDSALYFCASSDRSDEKLFFGSGTQLSVL.

This clone is labeled medium-sized (0.01 to 0.1%). J is TRBJ2-7 and V is TRBV5-6, with D possibly matching TRBD1 (6 bases). The CDR3 totals 13 residues. CDR1 and CDR2 from the germline V gene are SGHDT and YYEEEE. Trimming pared 2 bases from V and 3 bases from J, leaving 9 bases between. The CDR3 reads CASSFPRGYEQYF. The CDR3 DNA follows: TGTGCCAGCAGCTTCCCCAGGGGCTACGAGCAGTACTTC.

The gene calls are TRBV27 and TRBJ2-4; perhaps TRBD1 as D (6 bases). The CDR3 is made up of 16 amino acids. The V gene lost 3 bases and the J gene lost 2 bases, with 14 bases spanning the gap. Germline CDR1 and CDR2: MNHEY and SMNVEV (reference sequence). The CDR3 coding sequence is TGTGCCAGCAGTTTTTTAACAGGGATAACCAAAAACATTCAGTACTTC. This translates into CASSFLTGITKNIQYF.

The chain couples TRBV4-2 to TRBJ2-1; D assignment may be TRBD1 or TRBD2 (5 bases each). The CDR3 is 16 residues long. Looked up from germline, CDR1 is LGHNA and CDR2 is YNFKEQ. V lost 0 bases and J 5 bases, leaving 14 bases between the germline ends. This CDR3 is CASSQDLGDGHNEQFF. In nucleotides, the CDR3 is TGTGCCAGCAGCCAAGATTTGGGGGATGGACACAATGAGCAGTTCTTC.

The chain recombines TRBV7-9 with TRBJ2-7; D ambiguous. The germline CDR1 and CDR2 sequences are SEHNR and FQNEAQ (reference sequence). Trimming took off 1 base at V and 0 bases at J, with 4 bases between the two ends. There are 13 residues in the CDR3. CDR3 DNA sequence: TGTGCCAGCAGCTTAGAAACCTCCTACGAGCAGTACTTC. This encodes CASSLETSYEQYF.

The rearrangement links TRBV5-8 to TRBJ2-2; D is ambiguous. The CDR3 extends over 13 amino acids. V dropped 0 bases and J dropped 4 bases, with 4 bases sitting between them. Germline V gene sequence: CDR1 SGHTS, CDR2 YDEGEE. This CDR3 is CASSLGSTGELFF. CDR3 coding DNA: TGTGCCAGCAGCTTGGGGAGCACCGGGGAGCTGTTTTTT.

The chain couples TRBV25-1 to TRBJ2-2; 7 bases match TRBD1. CDR1 and CDR2 (germline): MGHDK, SYGVNS. The ends lost 4 bases at V and 3 bases at J; junction bases unmatched: 5. The CDR3 totals 15 residues. The CDR3 coding sequence is TGTGCCAGCAGTGCCTGGGACAGTGACACCGGGGAGCTGTTTTTT. Protein product: CASSAWDSDTGELFF.

The V and J genes are TRBV29-1 and TRBJ2-4; the match to TRBD1 covers 11 bases. With V trimmed by 4 bases and J by 6 bases, 2 bases remained unmatched. Per germline, CDR1 SQVTM and CDR2 ANQGSEA. The CDR3 is made up of 13 amino acids. The CDR3 DNA is TGCAGCGTTGGGGGACAGGGGGTAAACATTCAGTACTTC. Translation gives CSVGGQGVNIQYF.

The chain links TRBV11-2 to TRBJ2-7; D may be TRBD2 (6 bases). V dropped 4 bases and J dropped 2 bases, with 9 bases sitting between them. This CDR3 is 13 amino acids long. Germline loops: CDR1 SGHAT, CDR2 FQNNGV. The CDR3 loop reads CASSSRLAYEQYF. The CDR3 nucleotides are TGTGCCAGCAGCTCAAGACTAGCCTACGAGCAGTACTTC.

V usage is TRBV4-3 and J usage is TRBJ2-7; 10 bases are a match to TRBD2. The germline V gene has CDR1 LGHNA and CDR2 YSLEER. This CDR3 is built from 13 residues. V shed 4 bases and J 7 bases; nucleotides not matched to a gene: 4. In nucleotides, the CDR3 is TGCGCCAGCAGCCCCCAGACTAGCGGGGAGCAGTACTTC. Translating gives CASSPQTSGEQYF.

The chain carries TRBV5-1 and TRBJ1-3; D possibly corresponds to TRBD1 (5 bases). In germline, CDR1 is SGHRS, CDR2 YFSETQ. V was cut by 7 bases and J by 3 bases, with 17 bases left in between. The CDR3 length is 15 residues. This CDR3 is CASSTDGALGNTIYF. The CDR3 DNA sequence: TGCGCCAGCTCGACAGATGGTGCACTTGGAAACACCATATATTTT.

The CDR3 region has the DNA TGTGCCAGCAGTGAACAGGGGGCTCTCACCGAAGCTTTCTTT. This translates into CASSEQGALTEAFF. This chain connects TRBV27 to TRBJ1-1, with 9 bases fitting TRBD1. Looked up from germline, CDR1 is MNHEY and CDR2 is SMNVEV (reference sequence). The CDR3 has 14 residues. V was clipped by 5 bases and J by 8 bases; unmatched bases: 9.

This chain joins TRBV9 and TRBJ2-7; possibly TRBD2 for D (6 bases). This CDR3 has 15 residues. V lost 4 bases and J lost 5, with 19 bases in between. Germline CDR1 SGDLS, CDR2 YYNGEE. The CDR3 reads CASSPSGSGWDEQYF. The CDR3 DNA sequence: TGTGCCAGCAGCCCTTCCGGTAGCGGATGGGACGAGCAGTACTTC. Drawing the rest from reference TRBV9 and TRBJ2-7, the complete variable domain is DSGVTQTPKHLITATGQRVTLRCSPRSGDLSVYWYQQSLDQGLQFLIQYYNGEERAKGNILERFSAQQFPDLHSELNLSSLELGDSALYFCASSPSGSGWDEQYFGPGTRLTVT.